Below, 14 T cell receptor beta chains from the same sample are listed, as sequenced in a study of blood T cell repertoires in COVID-19. Produced via immunoSEQ multiplex PCR; TCRdb's table is partial and in-frame only. The sample records about 480,000 clones, 88% being singletons. The sequenced sample was peripheral blood. Every receptor here comes from a woman aged 50 to 65 with COVID-19, enrolled during active disease.

This clone showed up just once. The J gene is TRBJ2-7, the V gene TRBV2, with D tentatively TRBD1 (5 bases). Trimming removed 4 bases from V and 5 bases from J, with 12 bases in between. CDR3 length: 13 residues. Germline V CDR1 and CDR2: SNHLY, FYNNEI. This CDR3 is CASSGKGFDEQYF. The CDR3 bases are TGTGCCAGCAGTGGTAAGGGGTTCGACGAGCAGTACTTC.

This chain links TRBV27 with TRBJ1-1; weak D call: TRBD1 (6 bases). The CDR3 extends over 13 amino acids. Germline CDR1 is MNHEY and CDR2 is SMNVEV (reference sequence). Between the trimmed V and J ends, which lost 6 bases and 10 bases, there was a span of 18 bases. The CDR3 region has the DNA TGTGCCAGCAGCCCATGGGCAGGGGTTGGAGCTTTCTTT. Protein sequence: CASSPWAGVGAFF.

The CDR3 protein is CASSLDRGHYGYTF. CDR3 nucleotides: TGTGCCAGCAGTCTGGACAGGGGTCACTATGGCTACACCTTC. The V and J genes are TRBV2 and TRBJ1-2, with 9 bases identical to TRBD1. This CDR3 is 14 amino acids long. CDR1 and CDR2 (germline): SNHLY, FYNNEI. V shed 5 bases and J 3 bases; nucleotides not matched to a gene: 4.

This chain joins TRBV11-2 and TRBJ2-2; D gene unclear. Germline V gene lookup returns CDR1 SGHAT and CDR2 FQNNGV. The CDR3 extends over 14 amino acids. V was cut by 5 bases and J by 6 bases, with 13 bases left in between. The CDR3 here is CASSPRPVSGELFF. DNA of the CDR3: TGTGCCAGCAGCCCCCGTCCCGTGTCCGGGGAGCTGTTTTTT.

V usage is TRBV6-5 and J usage is TRBJ1-2; 9 nucleotides match TRBD1. The junction had 6 bases not matched to a gene; V was cut back by 7 bases and J by 0 bases. Per the germline V gene, CDR1 is MNHEY and CDR2 is SVGAGI. The CDR3 is 15 amino acids. CDR3 coding DNA: TGTGCCAGCACCTCTGGGACAGGGACTAACTATGGCTACACCTTC. Encoded protein: CASTSGTGTNYGYTF.

This clone was counted a few times. The chain employs TRBV3-1 (or the pseudogene TRBV3-2) and TRBJ2-1; 8 nucleotides match TRBD2. The J segment lost 4 bases and the V segment lost 1 base, leaving 3 bases of the junction unmatched. Germline assignment: CDR1 LGHDT and CDR2 YNNKEL (reference sequence). The CDR3 is made up of 15 amino acids. The CDR3 reads CASSQGSGAYNEQFF. CDR3 nucleotides: TGTGCCAGCAGCCAAGGTAGCGGGGCTTACAATGAGCAGTTCTTC.

The chain uses TRBV19 and TRBJ2-1; tentative D call: TRBD1 (6 bases). Germline CDR1 and CDR2: LNHDA and SQIVND (reference sequence). V was pared by 4 bases and J by 6 bases, with 13 bases between. The CDR3 loop spans 14 amino acids. DNA for the CDR3: TGTGCCAGTAGTACTGATTGGGACACCAATGAGCAGTTCTTC. Amino acids: CASSTDWDTNEQFF.

V usage is TRBV19 and J usage is TRBJ1-2, with 8 bases that match TRBD1. V was pared by 5 bases and J by 4 bases, with 6 bases of the junction left unmatched. Germline V gene lookup returns CDR1 LNHDA and CDR2 SQIVND (reference sequence). The CDR3 is made up of 14 amino acids. As DNA, the CDR3 is TGTGCCAGTAGTTCAAGAGGACAGGGCTATGGCTACACCTTC. The encoded protein is CASSSRGQGYGYTF.

The V and J genes are TRBV6-5 and TRBJ1-5, with a weak D call TRBD1 (6 bases). Germline CDR1 and CDR2: MNHEY and SVGAGI. There are 14 residues in the CDR3. Deletions cut 6 bases from V and 9 bases from J, with 18 bases between. The CDR3 coding sequence is TGTGCCAGCAGCTTCACAGGGTTTGAAGGGCCCCAGCATTTT. It is translated as CASSFTGFEGPQHF.

V is TRBV7-2 and J is TRBJ1-2; no clear D. CDR3 length: 14 amino acids. V was clipped by 1 base and J by 4 bases, with 10 bases between them. Germline V gene lookup returns CDR1 SGHTA and CDR2 FQGNSA. CDR3: CASSLGIALYGYTF. DNA for the CDR3: TGTGCCAGCAGCTTAGGTATAGCCCTCTATGGCTACACCTTC.

This rearrangement joins TRBV23-1 to TRBJ2-7; 7 nucleotides agree with TRBD1. TRBV23-1 is flagged as an ORF with uncertain function. CDR3 length: 19 residues. Unmatched junction bases numbered 26, after V lost 9 bases and J lost 3 bases. The CDR3 reads CASPASHTTGAKVGYEQYF. The CDR3 DNA reads TGCGCCAGTCCAGCCTCCCACACAACAGGGGCCAAGGTCGGCTACGAGCAGTACTTC.

This chain joins TRBV5-1 and TRBJ2-5; D is unresolved. Germline V gene sequence: CDR1 SGHRS, CDR2 YFSETQ. This CDR3 is 15 amino acids long. Trimming removed 4 bases at V and 1 base at J, with 14 bases between. In nucleotides, the CDR3 is TGCGCCAGCAGCCGAGAGACCGGAGTCCAAGAGACCCAGTACTTC. Amino acids: CASSRETGVQETQYF.

The chain has TRBV2 and TRBJ2-1; D remains unclear. From germline, CDR1 is SNHLY and CDR2 FYNNEI. This CDR3 is built from 11 residues. Trimming stripped 5 bases from V and 10 bases from J, with 9 bases between. In DNA form, the CDR3 reads TGTGCCAGCAGTCTTACTAAGGAGCAGTTCTTC. This codes for CASSLTKEQFF.

This rearrangement joins TRBV7-9 to TRBJ2-7; 10 nucleotides align to TRBD2. The CDR3 has 14 residues. CDR1 and CDR2 (germline): SEHNR, FQNEAQ (reference sequence). The V segment lost 6 bases and the J segment 3 bases; nucleotides outside the gene matches: 5. The CDR3 reads CASSPVAGGYEQYF. CDR3 nucleotides: TGTGCCAGCAGTCCGGTAGCGGGGGGCTACGAGCAGTACTTC.